What follows are 14 T cell receptor beta chains derived from one specimen sequenced in a study of shared clonotypes between healthy human individuals. TCRdb's table, derived via immunoSEQ multiplex PCR, lists solely in-frame clones and lacks some. The sample yields 2,500,000 or so clones, around 90% seen once. The sequencing input was naive CD4+ T cells sorted from blood. Stated subset: CD45RA+ positively selected. These receptors all stem from a man younger than 30 in good health.

This chain connects TRBV19 to TRBJ1-5, with 10 bases aligning to TRBD1. The ends lost 7 bases at V and 4 bases at J; junction bases unmatched: 7. The CDR3 totals 15 residues. From germline, CDR1 is LNHDA and CDR2 SQIVND (reference sequence). For the CDR3, the DNA is TGTGCCAGTAAGGGACAGGGGTCTATTAATCAGCCCCAGCATTTT. Translating gives CASKGQGSINQPQHF.

The V call is TRBV4-1, the J call TRBJ2-7, with unresolved D. The CDR3 is 14 amino acids. The V end was cut by 1 base, the J end by 2 bases, with 9 bases between. Germline lookup yields CDR1 MGHRA and CDR2 YSYEKL. The CDR3 nucleotides are TGCGCCAGCAGCCAAGGGGCCACCGCCTACGAGCAGTACTTC. Its protein product is CASSQGATAYEQYF.

The genes are TRBV10-3 and TRBJ1-2; 7 nucleotides agree with TRBD1. The CDR3 is 15 amino acids. Germline V gene lookup returns CDR1 ENHRY and CDR2 SYGVKD. Trimming removed 6 bases from V and 2 bases from J; junction bases left unmatched: 9. This CDR3 reads CAISPGGSGNYGYTF. CDR3 nucleotides: TGTGCCATCAGCCCAGGGGGGAGCGGAAACTATGGCTACACCTTC.

The V call is TRBV6-6, the J call TRBJ1-1, with TRBD1 matching 9 bases. V shed 6 bases, J shed 1 base, and the junction held 6 bases outside the gene matches. Germline CDR1 and CDR2: MNHNY and SVGAGI (reference sequence). The CDR3 covers 15 residues. The CDR3 region has the DNA TGTGCCAGCAGCGCTACAGGGGGCACGAACACTGAAGCTTTCTTT. It is translated as CASSATGGTNTEAFF.

This clone was picked up a small number of times. The chain is built from TRBV27 and TRBJ1-6; tentatively, D is TRBD1 (5 bases). The CDR3 runs to 16 residues. The V end lost 2 bases, the J end lost 10 bases, and 18 bases lay between the germline ends. Germline V gene sequence: CDR1 MNHEY, CDR2 SMNVEV (reference sequence). CDR3 coding DNA: TGTGCCAGCAGTTTAGAACAGGCCTTCGAGGGGTCACCCCTCCACTTT. Translation gives CASSLEQAFEGSPLHF.

As regards this clone: Other DNA sequences in the same sample also yield this CDR3. The chain is built from TRBV10-3 and TRBJ2-5, with unresolved D. V was cut by 0 bases and J by 5 bases, with 7 bases left in between. The CDR3 is made up of 13 amino acids. Germline lookup yields CDR1 ENHRY and CDR2 SYGVKD. The CDR3 bases are TGTGCCATCAGTGAGTCCCGTCAGGAGACCCAGTACTTC. Its translation is CAISESRQETQYF.

This sequence joins TRBV29-1 and TRBJ1-1, with unresolved D. V gave up 5 bases and J gave up 6 bases, with 10 bases separating them. CDR1 is SQVTM and CDR2 is ANQGSEA in the germline V gene. CDR3 length: 11 residues. CDR3 in DNA: TGCAGCGTTTGGAAGGGCCCTGAAGCTTTCTTT. This gives the protein CSVWKGPEAFF.

This clone was observed a few times. The V and J genes are TRBV7-9 and TRBJ1-5; possible D gene TRBD1, 6 bases. V lost 5 bases, J lost 4 bases, and 15 bases lay in between. Germline loops: CDR1 SEHNR, CDR2 FQNEAQ (reference sequence). This CDR3 contains 15 residues. This CDR3 is CASSPPGQTNQPQHF. DNA for the CDR3: TGTGCCAGCAGCCCTCCGGGACAAACAAATCAGCCCCAGCATTTT. The variable domain in full, completed from reference TRBV7-9 and TRBJ1-5, reads DTGVSQNPRHKITKRGQNVTFRCDPISEHNRLYWYRQTLGQGPEFLTYFQNEAQLEKSRLLSDRFSAERPKGSFSTLEIQRTEQGDSAMYLCASSPPGQTNQPQHFGDGTRLSIL.

The chain employs TRBV5-5 and TRBJ2-7, with unresolved D. The CDR3 runs to 12 residues. Germline V CDR1 and CDR2: SGHKS, YYEKEE (reference sequence). The ends were cut back, 2 bases at V and 7 bases at J, with 10 bases in the middle. Written as DNA, the CDR3 is TGTGCCAGCAGCTTTTCAGTCGGGGAGCAGTACTTC. This codes for CASSFSVGEQYF.

The chain has TRBV19 and TRBJ2-3; D is possibly TRBD1 or TRBD2 (5 bases each). Germline loops: CDR1 LNHDA, CDR2 SQIVND (reference sequence). The CDR3 spans 14 residues. V was clipped by 5 bases and J by 0 bases, with 9 bases between them. The CDR3 protein is CASSWDGSTDTQYF. The CDR3 nucleotides are TGTGCCAGTAGTTGGGACGGTAGCACAGATACGCAGTATTTT.

As concerns this clone: Other nucleotide sequences from this sample produce the same CDR3. This rearrangement joins TRBV6-5 to TRBJ1-5; tentative D call: TRBD1 (5 bases). Trimming removed 5 bases from V and 4 bases from J, with 9 bases in between. The CDR3 runs to 13 residues. Germline CDR1 is MNHEY and CDR2 is SVGAGI. CDR3 sequence reads: CASSRQGNQPQHF. DNA for the CDR3: TGTGCCAGCAGTCGCCAGGGAAATCAGCCCCAGCATTTT.

The chain links TRBV19 to TRBJ1-6; D remains ambiguous. CDR1 is LNHDA and CDR2 is SQIVND in the germline V gene (reference sequence). This CDR3 has 15 residues. The V and J ends lost 3 bases and 7 bases respectively, with 13 bases between them. The CDR3 nucleotides are TGTGCCAGTAGTATCGTGGCGGGTGGGAATTCACCCCTCCACTTT. It yields the protein CASSIVAGGNSPLHF.

V gene TRBV4-3 combines with J gene TRBJ1-1, with unresolved D. CDR1 is LGHNA, CDR2 YSLEER, per germline. The CDR3 length is 15 residues. V was cut by 1 base and J by 4 bases, with 13 bases left in between. The CDR3 here is CASSQGEGWGTEAFF. The DNA of the CDR3 is TGCGCCAGCAGCCAAGGAGAGGGTTGGGGCACTGAAGCTTTCTTT.

The J gene is TRBJ2-7, the V gene TRBV11-2; 8 bases line up with TRBD2. The germline V gene encodes CDR1 SGHAT and CDR2 FQNNGV. The CDR3 is 15 residues long. V lost 4 bases, J lost 5 bases, and 10 bases stayed unmatched. Here the CDR3 reads CASSWAGTRSHEQYF. The CDR3 DNA sequence: TGTGCCAGCAGCTGGGCCGGGACTAGGTCCCACGAGCAGTACTTC.